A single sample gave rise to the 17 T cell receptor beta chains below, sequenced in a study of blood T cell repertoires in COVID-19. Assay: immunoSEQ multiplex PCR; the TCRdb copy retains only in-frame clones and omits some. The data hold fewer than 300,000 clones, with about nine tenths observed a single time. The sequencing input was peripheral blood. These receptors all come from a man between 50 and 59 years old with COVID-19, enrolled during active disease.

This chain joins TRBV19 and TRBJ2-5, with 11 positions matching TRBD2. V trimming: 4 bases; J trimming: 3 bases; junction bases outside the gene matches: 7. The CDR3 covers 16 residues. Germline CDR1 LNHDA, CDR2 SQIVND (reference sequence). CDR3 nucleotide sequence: TGTGCCAGTAGTAACGCCCTAGCGGGAGGAAAAGAGACCCAGTACTTC. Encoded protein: CASSNALAGGKETQYF.

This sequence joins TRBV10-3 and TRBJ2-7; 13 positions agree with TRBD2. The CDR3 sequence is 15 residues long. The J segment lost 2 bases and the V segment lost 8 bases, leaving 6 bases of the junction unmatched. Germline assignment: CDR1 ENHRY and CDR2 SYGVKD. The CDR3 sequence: CAIGGTSGATYEQYF. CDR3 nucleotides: TGTGCCATCGGAGGGACTAGCGGGGCAACCTACGAGCAGTACTTC.

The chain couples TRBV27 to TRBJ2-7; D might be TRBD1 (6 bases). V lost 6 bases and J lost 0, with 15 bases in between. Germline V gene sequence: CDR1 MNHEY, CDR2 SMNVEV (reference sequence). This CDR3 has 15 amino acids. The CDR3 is CASRQDRFTSYEQYF. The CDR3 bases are TGTGCCAGCAGACAAGACAGGTTTACCTCCTACGAGCAGTACTTC.

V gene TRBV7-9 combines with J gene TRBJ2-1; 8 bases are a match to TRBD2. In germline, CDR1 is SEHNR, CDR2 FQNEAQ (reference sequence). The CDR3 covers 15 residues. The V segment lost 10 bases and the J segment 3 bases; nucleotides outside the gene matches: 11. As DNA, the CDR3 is TGTGCCACCACACGGGGAGCGGGAGTCTACAATGAGCAGTTCTTC. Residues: CATTRGAGVYNEQFF.

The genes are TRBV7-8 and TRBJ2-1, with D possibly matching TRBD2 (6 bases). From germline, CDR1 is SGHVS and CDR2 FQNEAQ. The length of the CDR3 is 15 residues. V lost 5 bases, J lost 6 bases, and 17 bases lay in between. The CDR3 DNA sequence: TGTGCCAGCAGCCTCCGACAGACGGAGGGCAATGAGCAGTTCTTC. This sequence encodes CASSLRQTEGNEQFF.

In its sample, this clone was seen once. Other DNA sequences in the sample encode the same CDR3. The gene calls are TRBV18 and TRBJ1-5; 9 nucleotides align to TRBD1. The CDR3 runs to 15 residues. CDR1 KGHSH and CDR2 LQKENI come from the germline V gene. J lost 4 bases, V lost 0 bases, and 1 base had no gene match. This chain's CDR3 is CASSPPGQGNQPQHF. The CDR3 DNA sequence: TGTGCCAGCTCACCACCGGGACAGGGAAATCAGCCCCAGCATTTT.

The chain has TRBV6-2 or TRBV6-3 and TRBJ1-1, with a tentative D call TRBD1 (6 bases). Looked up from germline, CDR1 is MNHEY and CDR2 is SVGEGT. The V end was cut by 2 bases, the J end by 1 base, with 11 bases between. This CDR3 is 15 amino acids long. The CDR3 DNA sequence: TGTGCCAGCAGTTACGGGGGACAACCGAACACTGAAGCTTTCTTT. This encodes CASSYGGQPNTEAFF.

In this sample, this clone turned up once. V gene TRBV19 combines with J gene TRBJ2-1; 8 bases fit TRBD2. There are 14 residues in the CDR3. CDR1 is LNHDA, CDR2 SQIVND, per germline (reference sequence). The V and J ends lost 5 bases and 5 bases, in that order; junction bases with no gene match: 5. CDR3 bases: TGTGCCAGTAGTGACGTCGGGGGGGACAATGAGCAGTTCTTC. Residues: CASSDVGGDNEQFF. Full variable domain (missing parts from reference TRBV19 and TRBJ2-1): DGGITQSPKYLFRKEGQNVTLSCEQNLNHDAMYWYRQDPGQGLRLIYYSQIVNDFQKGDIAEGYSVSREKKESFPLTVTSAQKNPTAFYLCASSDVGGDNEQFFGPGTRLTVL.

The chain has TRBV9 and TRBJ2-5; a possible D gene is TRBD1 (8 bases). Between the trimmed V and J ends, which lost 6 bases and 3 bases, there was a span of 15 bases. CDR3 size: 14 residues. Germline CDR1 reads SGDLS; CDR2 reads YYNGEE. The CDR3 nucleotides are TGTGCCAGCAACAGGGGGGGTTCAGAAGAGACCCAGTACTTC. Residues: CASNRGGSEETQYF.

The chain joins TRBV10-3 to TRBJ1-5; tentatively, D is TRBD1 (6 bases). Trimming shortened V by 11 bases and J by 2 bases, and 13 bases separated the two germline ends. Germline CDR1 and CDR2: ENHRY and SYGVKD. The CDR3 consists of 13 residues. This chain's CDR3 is CAAQGSGNQPQHF. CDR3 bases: TGTGCCGCCCAGGGGTCAGGCAATCAGCCCCAGCATTTT.

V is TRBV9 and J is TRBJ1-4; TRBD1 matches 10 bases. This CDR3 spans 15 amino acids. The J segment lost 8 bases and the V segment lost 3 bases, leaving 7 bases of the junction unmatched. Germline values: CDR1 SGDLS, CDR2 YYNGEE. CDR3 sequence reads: CASSGGTGAYEKLFF. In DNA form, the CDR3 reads TGTGCCAGCAGCGGCGGGACAGGGGCTTACGAAAAACTGTTTTTT.

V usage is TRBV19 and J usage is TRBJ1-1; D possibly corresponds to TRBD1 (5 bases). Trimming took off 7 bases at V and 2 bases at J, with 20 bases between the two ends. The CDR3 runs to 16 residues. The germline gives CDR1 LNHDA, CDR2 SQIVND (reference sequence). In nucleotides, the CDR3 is TGTGCCAGTATCCCGATGGGGCGGTCAACCAACACTGAAGCTTTCTTT. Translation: CASIPMGRSTNTEAFF.

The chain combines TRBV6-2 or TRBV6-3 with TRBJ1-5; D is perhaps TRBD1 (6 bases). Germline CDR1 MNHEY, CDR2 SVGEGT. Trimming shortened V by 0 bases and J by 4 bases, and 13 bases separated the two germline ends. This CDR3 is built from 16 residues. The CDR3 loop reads CASSYSSWTDNQPQHF. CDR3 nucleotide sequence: TGTGCCAGCAGTTACTCGAGCTGGACAGATAATCAGCCCCAGCATTTT.

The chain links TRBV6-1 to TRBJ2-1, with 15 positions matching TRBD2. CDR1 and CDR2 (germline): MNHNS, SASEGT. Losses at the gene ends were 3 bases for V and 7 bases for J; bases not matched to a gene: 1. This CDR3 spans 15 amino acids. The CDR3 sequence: CASSDGTSGRNEQFF. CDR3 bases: TGTGCCAGCAGTGACGGGACTAGCGGGAGGAATGAGCAGTTCTTC.

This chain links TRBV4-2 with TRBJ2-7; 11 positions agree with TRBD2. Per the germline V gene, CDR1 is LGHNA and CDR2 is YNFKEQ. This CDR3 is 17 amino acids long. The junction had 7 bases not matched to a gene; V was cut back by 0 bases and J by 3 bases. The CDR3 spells CASSQDLGTSGFYEQYF. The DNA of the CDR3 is TGTGCCAGCAGCCAAGATCTCGGGACTAGCGGTTTCTACGAGCAGTACTTC.

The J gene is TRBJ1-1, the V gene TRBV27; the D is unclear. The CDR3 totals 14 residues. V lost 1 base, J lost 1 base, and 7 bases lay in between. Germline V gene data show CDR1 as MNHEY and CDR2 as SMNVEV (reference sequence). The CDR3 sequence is CASSLFQANTEAFF. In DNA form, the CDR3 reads TGTGCCAGCAGTTTATTCCAGGCGAACACTGAAGCTTTCTTT.

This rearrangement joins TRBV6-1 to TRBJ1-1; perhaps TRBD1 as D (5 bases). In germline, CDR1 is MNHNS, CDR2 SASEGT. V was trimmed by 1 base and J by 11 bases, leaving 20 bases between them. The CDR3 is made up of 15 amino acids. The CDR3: CASSEVYGTGVRAFF. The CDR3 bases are TGTGCCAGCAGTGAAGTATATGGGACTGGGGTTAGGGCTTTCTTT.